Presented here are 27 T cell receptor beta chains from one specimen sequenced in a study of beta chain features in type 1 diabetes. General study results and limits: Moderate yet significant TCRB CDR3 shortening was seen in Type 1 diabetes patients in all four CD4+ subsets.

Reverse transcribing all isolated RNA meant expressed TCRB transcripts were sequenced. The table came from immunoSEQ multiplex PCR; TCRdb's copy has only in-frame clones and leaves some out. Of hundreds of thousands of clones in the sample, approximately 10% were seen once. No antigen has been identified for these receptors. Sequences were obtained from central memory CD4+ T cells from blood. Receptor source: a man aged 25 to 40 with type 1 diabetes.

J is TRBJ1-5 and V is TRBV6-1; 7 nucleotides match TRBD1. This CDR3 spans 13 amino acids. The germline V gene has CDR1 MNHNS and CDR2 SASEGT. The trim removed 4 bases at V and 7 bases at J, leaving 4 bases unmatched. The CDR3 nucleotides are TGTGCCAGCAGTGTCGAGGGGGCCCAGCCCCAGCATTTT. It translates to CASSVEGAQPQHF.

V and J are TRBV7-6 and TRBJ1-1; the D gene is possibly TRBD1 (5 bases). The CDR3 is 14 amino acids. Trimming removed 5 bases from V and 4 bases from J, with 14 bases in between. CDR1 and CDR2 from the germline V gene are SGHVS and FNYEAQ. The DNA for the CDR3 is TGTGCCAGCAGCCAAACAGGCCTTATCACTGAAGCTTTCTTT. As protein: CASSQTGLITEAFF.

This clone was seen a handful of times. This sequence joins TRBV27 and TRBJ1-6; possible D gene TRBD1, 5 bases. Between the trimmed V and J ends, which lost 6 bases and 3 bases, there was a span of 15 bases. This CDR3 has 16 residues. CDR1 is MNHEY and CDR2 is SMNVEV in the germline V gene (reference sequence). CDR3 DNA: TGTGCCAGCAGCGGGGTCAGGGTAGACTATAATTCACCCCTCCACTTT. As protein: CASSGVRVDYNSPLHF.

Here the CDR3 reads CASRGLAGAQETQYF. Here the CDR3 DNA reads TGTGCCAGCAGAGGACTAGCGGGGGCCCAAGAGACCCAGTACTTC. The chain is built from TRBV7-6 and TRBJ2-5, with 13 bases that match TRBD2. CDR1 and CDR2 from the germline V gene are SGHVS and FNYEAQ. The V and J ends lost 6 bases and 1 base, in that order; junction bases with no gene match: 2. The CDR3 spans 15 residues. The full variable domain, its missing parts supplied by reference TRBV7-6 and TRBJ2-5, is GAGVSQSPRYKVTKRGQDVALRCDPISGHVSLYWYRQALGQGPEFLTYFNYEAQQDKSGLPNDRFSAERPEGSISTLTIQRTEQRDSAMYRCASRGLAGAQETQYFGPGTRLLVL.

Only a few counts were recorded for this clone. This chain connects TRBV18 to TRBJ2-7; D may be TRBD1 (5 bases). CDR1 and CDR2 (germline): KGHSH, LQKENI. V was trimmed by 2 bases and J by 1 base, leaving 9 bases between them. The CDR3 is 14 residues long. CDR3 protein: CASSPRGTSYEQYF. The CDR3 DNA reads TGTGCCAGCTCACCAAGGGGAACGTCCTACGAGCAGTACTTC.

This clone appeared a few times. The V call is TRBV7-2, the J call TRBJ2-7; D gene uncertain. The CDR3 has 14 residues. Germline lookup yields CDR1 SGHTA and CDR2 FQGNSA. V was pared by 3 bases and J by 0 bases, with 9 bases between. The CDR3 is CASSFGRTSYEQYF. CDR3 nucleotides: TGTGCCAGCAGCTTCGGCAGGACCTCCTACGAGCAGTACTTC.

This clone was observed a handful of times. V and J are TRBV19 and TRBJ2-3; tentative D call: TRBD1 (6 bases). Germline values: CDR1 LNHDA, CDR2 SQIVND (reference sequence). This CDR3 contains 15 residues. The V end was cut by 1 base, the J end by 3 bases, with 11 bases between. The CDR3 bases are TGTGCCAGTAGTATAGCAGGGGCTCGTACAGATACGCAGTATTTT. Protein sequence: CASSIAGARTDTQYF.

This clone occurred a few times. The chain recombines TRBV9 with TRBJ1-6; 10 bases match TRBD1. Per the germline V gene, CDR1 is SGDLS and CDR2 is YYNGEE. V gave up 0 bases and J gave up 9 bases; unmatched junction bases: 6. The CDR3 extends over 16 amino acids. The CDR3 reads CASSVGPDRGSSPLHF. In DNA form, the CDR3 reads TGTGCCAGCAGCGTAGGGCCGGACAGGGGGTCTTCACCCCTCCACTTT.

Only a few counts were recorded for this clone. The V gene is TRBV30, the J gene TRBJ2-1, with TRBD2 identical over 8 bases. This CDR3 contains 13 residues. CDR1 and CDR2 (germline): GTSNPN, SVGIG (reference sequence). J was trimmed by 9 bases and V by 4 bases; bases with no gene match: 8. As DNA, the CDR3 is TGTGCCTGGACTAGCGGGCGCTTCGGTGAGCAGTTCTTC. Translating it yields CAWTSGRFGEQFF.

The CDR3 loop is CAISGSVYGYTF. In nucleotides, the CDR3 is TGTGCCATCAGTGGGTCAGTCTATGGCTACACCTTC. The rearrangement links TRBV10-3 to TRBJ1-2; D not certain. The germline V gene has CDR1 ENHRY and CDR2 SYGVKD. The CDR3 is 12 residues long. V was pared by 4 bases and J by 4 bases, with 7 bases between.

In nucleotides, the CDR3 is TGTGCCAGCAGCCCGTGGGAAGAAGCGCTTTTCAATGAAAAACTGTTTTTT. Translated: CASSPWEEALFNEKLFF. The gene calls are TRBV5-6 and TRBJ1-4; D remains unclear. Germline V gene lookup returns CDR1 SGHDT and CDR2 YYEEEE. CDR3 size: 17 residues. V lost 4 bases to trimming and J lost 5 bases, with 21 bases between them.

This clone came up a few times. V and J are TRBV6-5 and TRBJ2-2; a weak D match, TRBD2 (5 bases). V lost 7 bases to trimming and J lost 1 base, with 7 bases between them. Germline loops: CDR1 MNHEY, CDR2 SVGAGI. The CDR3 has 13 amino acids. The CDR3 loop reads CASMGVNTGELFF. In nucleotides, the CDR3 is TGTGCCAGCATGGGAGTGAACACCGGGGAGCTGTTTTTT.

The chain recombines TRBV19 with TRBJ1-6, with unresolved D. CDR1 and CDR2 (germline): LNHDA, SQIVND (reference sequence). Trimming removed 8 bases from V and 0 bases from J, with 8 bases in between. CDR3 size: 14 residues. In DNA form, the CDR3 reads TGTGCCAGTTACGACCCCTCCTATAATTCACCCCTCCACTTT. Encoded protein: CASYDPSYNSPLHF.

In its sample, this clone was seen a few times. The chain couples TRBV25-1 to TRBJ2-1; 9 positions match TRBD1. V shed 5 bases, J shed 5 bases, and the junction held 4 bases outside the gene matches. Germline V gene sequence: CDR1 MGHDK, CDR2 SYGVNS. This CDR3 has 14 amino acids. The CDR3 DNA sequence: TGTGCCAGCAGTAAACGGGACAGGGACAATGAGCAGTTCTTC. Translation: CASSKRDRDNEQFF.

This rearrangement joins TRBV5-1 to TRBJ1-1; perhaps TRBD1 as D (5 bases). CDR1 is SGHRS and CDR2 is YFSETQ in the germline V gene. This CDR3 contains 14 residues. The V gene lost 4 bases and the J gene lost 1 base, with 11 bases spanning the gap. The CDR3 here is CASSVGTWNTEAFF. The CDR3, as DNA: TGCGCCAGCAGCGTCGGGACGTGGAACACTGAAGCTTTCTTT.

This clone was counted between two and nine times. The V and J genes are TRBV28 and TRBJ2-5; 7 positions agree with TRBD1. V lost 1 base, J lost 2 bases, and 1 base stayed unmatched. The CDR3 runs to 14 residues. Germline V gene data show CDR1 as MDHEN and CDR2 as SYDVKM. CDR3 DNA sequence: TGTGCCAGCAGTTTATCCAGGGGGCAAGAGACCCAGTACTTC. It yields the protein CASSLSRGQETQYF.

The V gene is TRBV2, the J gene TRBJ2-1; TRBD2 matches at 12 bases. This CDR3 region has 15 residues. V gave up 5 bases and J gave up 6 bases; unmatched junction bases: 5. CDR1 is SNHLY and CDR2 is FYNNEI in the germline V gene. CDR3 in amino acids: CASSPSGLAGNEQFF. The CDR3 DNA follows: TGTGCCAGCAGTCCCTCGGGACTAGCGGGCAATGAGCAGTTCTTC.

As for this clone: A clone one base away is much larger, so this may be a read error. DNA for the CDR3: TGTGCCAGCAGCTTAGAATCCTACGAGCAGTACTTC. This encodes CASSLESYEQYF. The V call is TRBV11-2, the J call TRBJ2-7, with no clear D. The length of the CDR3 is 12 residues. Germline V gene data show CDR1 as SGHAT and CDR2 as FQNNGV. Trimming pared 0 bases from V and 1 base from J, leaving 1 base between.

With respect to this clone: The sample contains more than one DNA sequence encoding this CDR3. V and J are TRBV4-3 and TRBJ1-5; D is unclear. Germline values: CDR1 LGHNA, CDR2 YSLEER. This CDR3 is 13 amino acids long. V was cut by 0 bases and J by 4 bases, with 4 bases left in between. DNA of the CDR3: TGCGCCAGCAGCCAAGACGGGAATCAGCCCCAGCATTTT. Residues: CASSQDGNQPQHF.

The table lists this clone with a few counts. J is TRBJ2-5 and V is TRBV4-2, with a tentative D call TRBD2 (5 bases). Deletions cut 2 bases from V and 2 bases from J, with 9 bases between. The germline gives CDR1 LGHNA, CDR2 YNFKEQ. The length of the CDR3 is 14 residues. CDR3 in amino acids: CASSQRSGQETQYF. The CDR3 bases are TGTGCCAGCAGCCAAAGAAGCGGACAAGAGACCCAGTACTTC.

In this sample, this clone turned up a few times. The chain uses TRBV6-1 and TRBJ2-3; 7 nucleotides agree with TRBD2. Germline loops: CDR1 MNHNS, CDR2 SASEGT. V lost 2 bases and J lost 3; bases outside the gene matches: 2. The CDR3 runs to 14 residues. The CDR3, as DNA: TGTGCCAGCAGTGAACGGGGGGAGACAGATACGCAGTATTTT. Protein: CASSERGETDTQYF.

In this sample, this clone turned up a few times. V gene TRBV2 combines with J gene TRBJ2-5; 9 positions match TRBD2. The V segment lost 4 bases and the J segment 4 bases; nucleotides outside the gene matches: 4. The CDR3 covers 14 residues. Germline V CDR1 and CDR2: SNHLY, FYNNEI. The CDR3 loop reads CASSGTSVLETQYF. The CDR3 nucleotides are TGTGCCAGCAGTGGGACTAGCGTTCTAGAGACCCAGTACTTC.

The gene calls are TRBV7-9 and TRBJ2-5, with D uncertain. The CDR3 sequence is 16 residues long. Trimming pared 3 bases from V and 1 base from J, leaving 15 bases between. Germline CDR1 reads SEHNR; CDR2 reads FQNEAQ (reference sequence). In nucleotides, the CDR3 is TGTGCCAGCAGCTTGGCGGCTTACGGGCCCCAAGAGACCCAGTACTTC. It codes for CASSLAAYGPQETQYF. Based on the CDR3 plus reference TRBV7-9 and TRBJ2-5, the full variable domain is DTGVSQNPRHKITKRGQNVTFRCDPISEHNRLYWYRQTLGQGPEFLTYFQNEAQLEKSRLLSDRFSAERPKGSFSTLEIQRTEQGDSAMYLCASSLAAYGPQETQYFGPGTRLLVL.

The gene calls are TRBV7-9 and TRBJ2-3; tentatively, D is TRBD1 (5 bases). Germline V lookup: CDR1 SEHNR, CDR2 FQNEAQ (reference sequence). The CDR3 is 16 amino acids. V dropped 1 base and J dropped 4 bases, with 15 bases sitting between them. CDR3: CASSLERTTAPDTQYF. As DNA, the CDR3 is TGTGCCAGCAGCTTAGAAAGGACAACGGCACCAGATACGCAGTATTTT.

The CDR3 loop is CASSNGQLPNYGYTF. The CDR3 DNA reads as TGCGCCAGCAGCAATGGACAGCTTCCTAACTATGGCTACACCTTC. The chain carries TRBV5-1 and TRBJ1-2; D is perhaps TRBD1 (6 bases). In germline, CDR1 is SGHRS, CDR2 YFSETQ. V lost 4 bases and J lost 0, with 13 bases in between. This CDR3 region has 15 residues.

The chain joins TRBV21-1 to TRBJ2-3. TRBV21-1 is a documented pseudogene. The CDR3 loop spans 17 amino acids. CDR3 bases: TGTGCCAGCAGCAAAGGGACGGTGACGGCAGAGACAGATACGCAGTATTTT. Translating gives CASSKGTVTAETDTQYF.

V is TRBV27 and J is TRBJ1-4; D may be TRBD1 (5 bases). CDR1 and CDR2 from the germline V gene are MNHEY and SMNVEV (reference sequence). The V end lost 4 bases, the J end lost 0 bases, and 9 bases lay between the germline ends. The CDR3 is made up of 15 amino acids. For the CDR3, the DNA is TGTGCCAGCAGTTCACGGGGCGCAACTAATGAAAAACTGTTTTTT. This sequence encodes CASSSRGATNEKLFF.